The sequence of this T cell receptor (beta chain) was determined in a study of blood T cell repertoires in COVID-19. Measured with immunoSEQ multiplex PCR; TCRdb has only the in-frame clones, and not every one. The sample holds hundreds of thousands of clones, approximately 91% seen once. Participants came from about two dozen US areas, aged about 18 to 95 years. Cohort placement rested on clinical history that participants reported themselves. Resolution of symptoms, clearance, or two negative PCRs was present in recovered Cohort 3 donors. The CDR3 is made up of 18 amino acids. CDR1 is SEHNR, CDR2 FQNEAQ, per germline (reference sequence). With 5 bases removed from V and 2 bases from J, the gap between germline ends came to 22 bases.

This receptor was taken from a woman aged 25 to 39 who had recovered from COVID-19. The V and J genes are TRBV7-9 and TRBJ2-1, with D maybe TRBD2 (5 bases). Specimen: PBMCs or T cells enriched from blood (not recorded which). This CDR3 reads CASSPRLRVAGPYNEQFF. CDR3 DNA: TGTGCCAGCAGCCCCCGTCTGCGGGTCGCGGGCCCCTACAATGAGCAGTTCTTC.